The 9 T cell receptor beta chains in this list originate from one sample, sequenced in a study of CD8+ T cells in alopecia areata. Extraction of RNA preceded its reverse transcription into cDNA, which served as the sequencing template. Sequenced by immunoSEQ multiplex PCR; TCRdb stores in-frame clones only, minus some. Of approximately 65,000 clones listed, about 45% were seen once; the top ten hold 17%. The starting material was CD8+ T cells sorted from blood, obtained at week 0. Receptors originate from a human donor with alopecia areata.

This sequence joins TRBV4-2 and TRBJ2-7; 9 bases match TRBD2. J lost 0 bases, V lost 5 bases, and 5 bases had no gene match. Germline CDR1 and CDR2: LGHNA and YNFKEQ. The CDR3 is 15 residues long. CDR3 nucleotide sequence: TGTGCCAGCAGCGCAAGTAGCGGGAGCTCCTACGAGCAGTACTTC. Translation: CASSASSGSSYEQYF.

This clone turned up a few times. V usage is TRBV7-9 and J usage is TRBJ2-5, with a tentative D call TRBD1 (5 bases). The CDR3 extends over 13 amino acids. V lost 5 bases and J 2 bases, leaving 9 bases between the germline ends. Germline loops: CDR1 SEHNR, CDR2 FQNEAQ (reference sequence). The CDR3 region has the DNA TGTGCCAGCAGCGGTGACAGTCAAGAGACCCAGTACTTC. Its translation is CASSGDSQETQYF. Combining the CDR3 with reference TRBV7-9 and TRBJ2-5 gives the whole variable domain DTGVSQNPRHKITKRGQNVTFRCDPISEHNRLYWYRQTLGQGPEFLTYFQNEAQLEKSRLLSDRFSAERPKGSFSTLEIQRTEQGDSAMYLCASSGDSQETQYFGPGTRLLVL.

In DNA form, the CDR3 reads TGTGCCAGCAAGGATAGAGGGGCCTCGTATGGCTACACCTTC. Translating gives CASKDRGASYGYTF. The genes are TRBV6-1 and TRBJ1-2; TRBD1 might be the D (5 bases). Germline assignment: CDR1 MNHNS and CDR2 SASEGT. The CDR3 length is 14 residues. V was trimmed by 7 bases and J by 5 bases, leaving 17 bases between them.

In its sample, this clone was seen once. V is TRBV5-4 and J is TRBJ2-1; TRBD1 aligns across 11 bases. The CDR3 covers 15 residues. V gave up 4 bases and J gave up 5 bases; unmatched junction bases: 5. Per germline, CDR1 SGHNT and CDR2 YYREEE (reference sequence). CDR3 nucleotides: TGTGCCAGCAGCAGGGACAGGGGGTGGGACAATGAGCAGTTCTTC. This sequence encodes CASSRDRGWDNEQFF.

In DNA, the CDR3 is TGTGCCAGCAGTTTAACAGGGGTTAACTATGGCTACACCTTC. Residues: CASSLTGVNYGYTF. The V gene is TRBV28, the J gene TRBJ1-2; 7 bases map to TRBD1. V lost 2 bases, J lost 1 base, and 1 base stayed unmatched. This CDR3 spans 14 amino acids. From germline, CDR1 is MDHEN and CDR2 SYDVKM.

This clone was found a few times. The chain carries TRBV27 and TRBJ2-5, with a possible D match to TRBD1 (6 bases). Germline values: CDR1 MNHEY, CDR2 SMNVEV (reference sequence). V was shortened by 2 bases and J by 1 base, with 11 bases between the two germline ends. There are 15 residues in the CDR3. CDR3 in DNA: TGTGCCAGCAGTTTAGGGTGGACAGCCCAAGAGACCCAGTACTTC. Protein: CASSLGWTAQETQYF.

The chain combines TRBV7-8 with TRBJ2-6; D not certain. V was pared by 5 bases and J by 0 bases, with 8 bases between. The CDR3 sequence is 15 residues long. Germline lookup yields CDR1 SGHVS and CDR2 FQNEAQ. This CDR3 is CASSLVGSGANVLTF. CDR3 nucleotide sequence: TGTGCCAGCAGCCTCGTGGGCTCTGGGGCCAACGTCCTGACTTTC.

The chain has TRBV29-1 and TRBJ2-5; no reliable D call. The CDR3 loop spans 12 amino acids. In germline, CDR1 is SQVTM, CDR2 ANQGSEA. V shed 8 bases and J shed 5 bases, with 15 bases lying between them. The CDR3 here is CSFGLGRETQYF. The CDR3 nucleotides read TGCAGCTTTGGGTTGGGCAGGGAGACCCAGTACTTC.

This clone was recorded once. V usage is TRBV30 and J usage is TRBJ1-2; D is undetermined. V gave up 5 bases and J gave up 2 bases, with 9 bases separating them. CDR1 is GTSNPN, CDR2 SVGIG, per germline (reference sequence). The CDR3 is 12 residues long. The CDR3 region has the DNA TGTGCCTGGCATACAACGAACTATGGCTACACCTTC. It translates to CAWHTTNYGYTF.